This T cell receptor beta chain was recovered during a study of shared clonotypes between healthy human individuals. Study results and caveats: A limitation of the genetic and exposure-history diversity represented arose from few donors. Rarefaction analysis demonstrated incomplete sorted-subset sequencing notwithstanding large depth. Generally, naive subsets (rather than memory subsets) showed larger estimated richness.

Points on this clone: Its antigen is undetermined.

Profiled with immunoSEQ multiplex PCR; TCRdb holds only in-frame clones, not every one. This sample yields just under 350,000 clones, of which around 79% are seen a single time; around 9.3% belongs to the top ten. The V and J ends lost 4 bases and 5 bases respectively, with 21 bases between them. The CDR3 has 16 amino acids. In germline, CDR1 is SGHRS, CDR2 YFSETQ. The rearrangement links TRBV5-1 to TRBJ2-5, with D possibly being TRBD1 or TRBD2 (5 bases each). The receptor was derived from a young man in good health. The sample was memory CD4+ T cells sorted from blood. Subset reported: CD45RA-negative fraction. Written as DNA, the CDR3 is TGCGCCAGCAGCGCCGGGGCCATTATAGGCCTGGAGACCCAGTACTTC. Residues: CASSAGAIIGLETQYF.